This T cell receptor beta chain was obtained from a study of T cell repertoires in cytomegalovirus infection. Turning to the study itself: Both a matching HLA type and CMV infection were indicated by public TCR beta signatures. Study-level points and caveats: Dominant in the ex vivo response were TCR beta clonotypes restricted by HLA-C and specific for CMV. CMV carriers having the relevant HLA were flagged by cumulative public TCR beta family frequency.

The CDR3 has 15 amino acids. V dropped 1 base and J dropped 5 bases, with 14 bases sitting between them. Germline V gene sequence: CDR1 SEHNR, CDR2 FQNEAQ (reference sequence). This clonotype was detected ten times or more. Its antigen is not known. TCRdb reanalysed the reads using MiXCR and keeps one entry per CDR3 protein. The table has some 240,000 distinct CDR3 sequences, around 15% seen once. V and J are TRBV7-9 and TRBJ2-5, with D tentatively TRBD1 (6 bases). The receptor's source is a human donor in good health (CMV status not recorded). Some clones in this sample may be carry-over from other donors' samples. Sequenced material: CD8+ T cells from PBMCs. The CDR3 nucleotides read TGTGCCAGCAGCTTAGTCGCGGGCAGGGGCGAGACCCAGTACTTC. It codes for CASSLVAGRGETQYF.